Given below is one TCR beta chain in context. Antigen specificity is unknown. The authors' processing: Filtering differed since immunoSEQ provided only junctions, with no quality scores. The data were produced by immunoSEQ multiplex PCR, yet TCRdb's version contains in-frame clones alone and is incomplete. D and trimming were read from the DNA, whereas the V and J calls and clone size are those reported in that table. The sample records around 2.5 million clones, roughly 93% being singletons. This sample is drawn from a study of shared clonotypes between healthy human individuals. Germline V lookup: CDR1 SSHAT, CDR2 FNYEAQ (reference sequence). Germline trimming cut 1 base from V and 8 bases from J; bases unmatched to any gene: 6. The CDR3 contains 15 residues. The study, taken as a whole, reports: Compared with memory subsets, naive subsets generally had larger estimated richness. Rarefaction revealed incomplete sorted-subset sequencing despite large depth.

The sequence derives from a man aged 18-30 years in good health. Some clones in this sample may be carry-over from other donors' samples. The chain uses TRBV7-7 and TRBJ1-4, with TRBD1 matching 8 bases. The sequenced material came from naive CD4+ T cells from PBMCs. Noted subset: CD45RA+ positively selected. The CDR3 is CASSLGGGTGEKLFF. The CDR3 bases are TGTGCCAGCAGCTTAGGCGGAGGGACAGGAGAAAAACTGTTTTTT.